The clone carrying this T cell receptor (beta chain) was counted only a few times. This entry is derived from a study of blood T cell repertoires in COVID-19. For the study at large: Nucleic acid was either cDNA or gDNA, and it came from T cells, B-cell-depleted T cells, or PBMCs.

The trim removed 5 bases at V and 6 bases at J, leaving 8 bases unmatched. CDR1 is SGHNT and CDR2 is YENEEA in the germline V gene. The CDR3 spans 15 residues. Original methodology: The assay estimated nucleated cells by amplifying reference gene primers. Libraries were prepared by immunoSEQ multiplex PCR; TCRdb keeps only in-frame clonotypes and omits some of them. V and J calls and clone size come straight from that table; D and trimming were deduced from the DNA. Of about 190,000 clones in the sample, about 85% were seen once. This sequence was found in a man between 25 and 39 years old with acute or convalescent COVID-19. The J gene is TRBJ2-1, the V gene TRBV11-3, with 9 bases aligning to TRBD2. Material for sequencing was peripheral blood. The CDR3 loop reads CASSLRGSGGNEQFF. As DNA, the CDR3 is TGTGCCAGCAGCCTTCGGGGTAGCGGGGGCAATGAGCAGTTCTTC. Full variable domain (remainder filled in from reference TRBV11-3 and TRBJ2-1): EAGVVQSPRYKIIEKKQPVAFWCNPISGHNTLYWYLQNLGQGPELLIRYENEEAVDDSQLPKDRFSAERLKGVDSTLKIQPAELGDSAVYLCASSLRGSGGNEQFFGPGTRLTVL.